This TCR beta chain was recorded in a study of blood T cell repertoires in COVID-19. Authors' methods: Amplification of reference gene primers provided the estimated nucleated cell counts. Some clones are missing from TCRdb's copy, which holds only in-frame ones; the method was immunoSEQ multiplex PCR. The V and J calls and clone size were taken over from that table, and D and trimming were inferred from the DNA. Here the sample spans about 260,000 clones, 84% being singletons. CDR3 length: 15 amino acids. V was shortened by 4 bases and J by 1 base, with 12 bases between the two germline ends. CDR1 and CDR2 (germline): MRHNA, SNTAGT.

Sequencing was done on a sample of peripheral blood. V gene TRBV6-4 combines with J gene TRBJ2-3, with D perhaps matching TRBD2 (5 bases). This clonotype originated in a woman in her forties who had recovered from COVID-19. CDR3 amino acids: CASSVAGLRTDTQYF. As DNA, the CDR3 is TGTGCCAGCAGTGTCGCTGGACTTCGCACAGATACGCAGTATTTT.